This T cell receptor beta chain was sequenced in a study of T cell responses to AZD1222 COVID-19 vaccine. Study outcomes and limitations: Mapped onto spike, vaccine-associated CD4 TCRs spanned it and were dominant at 160-218 and 743-854. No day 14 peak samples; only post-peak repertoires were characterized. Most donors were white British and more were female, and clonal diversity was possibly underestimated.

Details on this clone: The antigen is unknown.

The method was immunoSEQ multiplex PCR; TCRdb's version includes in-frame clones alone and lacks a portion of them. The data show around 150,000 clones, with 92% seen just once and about 4% held by the top ten. The sequenced sample was peripheral blood, obtained 28 days after the second AZD1222 dose. The source is an adult who received the AZD1222 COVID-19 vaccine.

The CDR3 protein is CASSTAGGTSPLHF. CDR3 coding DNA: TGTGCCAGCAGTACAGCAGGGGGCACTTCACCCCTCCACTTT. The chain is built from TRBV28 and TRBJ1-6, with 8 bases fitting TRBD1. The CDR3 contains 14 residues. After removal of 5 bases from V and 9 bases from J, the junction contained 6 bases not matched to a gene. The germline V gene has CDR1 MDHEN and CDR2 SYDVKM.